Below are 6 T cell receptor beta chains sequenced from a single sample in a study of cytomegalovirus exposure and HLA in healthy donors. The primer mix had 60 Vbeta and 13 Jbeta primers. Repertoires were generated with immunoSEQ multiplex PCR, while TCRdb's copy carries only in-frame clones and drops some. The sample holds about 99,000 clones, roughly a tenth seen once. The sequenced sample consisted of PBMCs. Source of these receptors: a man in his forties in good health and CMV-seropositive.

The CDR3 region is CASSTSVAGEETQYF. The DNA for the CDR3 is TGTGCCAGCAGCACGTCGGTAGCGGGAGAAGAGACCCAGTACTTC. The gene calls are TRBV2 and TRBJ2-5; 9 positions match TRBD2. Germline trimming cut 6 bases from V and 3 bases from J; bases unmatched to any gene: 8. The CDR3 extends over 15 amino acids. The germline gives CDR1 SNHLY, CDR2 FYNNEI.

The genes are TRBV14 and TRBJ2-1, with a tentative D call TRBD2 (6 bases). Germline loops: CDR1 SGHDN, CDR2 FVKESK. The V gene lost 3 bases and the J gene lost 8 bases, with 8 bases spanning the gap. This CDR3 is 12 amino acids long. In nucleotides, the CDR3 is TGTGCCAGCAGCCATAGCGGTGATGAGCAGTTCTTC. Translation gives CASSHSGDEQFF.

This clone came up a few times. V and J are TRBV2 and TRBJ2-7, with TRBD1 identical over 7 bases. There are 13 residues in the CDR3. CDR1 and CDR2 (germline): SNHLY, FYNNEI. V dropped 6 bases and J dropped 1; count of bases not matched to a gene: 3. The CDR3 spells CASSPGQSYEQYF. The CDR3 nucleotides read TGTGCCAGCAGCCCGGGACAGTCCTACGAGCAGTACTTC.

This clone was seen a few times. V is TRBV11-3 and J is TRBJ2-1; TRBD1 agrees at 7 bases. J lost 9 bases, V lost 7 bases, and 18 bases had no gene match. The CDR3 runs 16 residues. CDR1 and CDR2 from the germline V gene are SGHNT and YENEEA. CDR3 in amino acids: CASTYTGTARRSEQFF. CDR3 in DNA: TGTGCCAGCACCTACACCGGGACAGCGAGGAGGAGTGAGCAGTTCTTC.

This clone was observed a few times. The chain employs TRBV19 and TRBJ2-5, with TRBD1 identical over 7 bases. Germline V gene lookup returns CDR1 LNHDA and CDR2 SQIVND (reference sequence). V trimming: 5 bases; J trimming: 4 bases; junction bases outside the gene matches: 7. The CDR3 length is 14 residues. This CDR3 is CASSSQGVTETQYF. CDR3 coding DNA: TGTGCCAGTAGTTCCCAGGGGGTGACAGAGACCCAGTACTTC.

This clone was found a few times. The rearrangement links TRBV7-9 to TRBJ2-1; D gene uncertain. Deletions cut 3 bases from V and 1 base from J, with 10 bases between. Germline loops: CDR1 SEHNR, CDR2 FQNEAQ (reference sequence). The CDR3 covers 15 residues. CDR3 region: CASSLERLSYNEQFF. CDR3 nucleotides: TGTGCCAGCAGCTTGGAGCGTCTGTCCTACAATGAGCAGTTCTTC.